The TCR beta chain under discussion was sequenced for a study of blood T cell repertoires in COVID-19. Repertoires were generated with immunoSEQ multiplex PCR, while TCRdb's copy carries only in-frame clones and drops some. The profile covers 120,000 or so clones, with 75% to 90% appearing a single time and around 7.7% taken by the ten largest. V lost 3 bases to trimming and J lost 5 bases, with 13 bases between them. Germline values: CDR1 SGHTA, CDR2 FQGNSA. The CDR3 has 15 amino acids. This TCR was sampled from a human donor in a cohort sampled during active COVID-19. Input material: peripheral blood. The rearrangement links TRBV7-2 to TRBJ1-4, with D perhaps matching TRBD1 (5 bases). CDR3 loop: CASSFAGGGNEKLFF. CDR3 sequence (DNA): TGTGCCAGCAGCTTCGCGGGGGGGGGAAATGAAAAACTGTTTTTT.